This T cell receptor beta chain came from a study of cytomegalovirus exposure and HLA in healthy donors. Study-wide context: The 550 to 800 first-cohort repertoires and the 130 or so validation repertoires shared the same platform, a later analysis reported. Regarding the study as a whole: Associated with cytomegalovirus, according to the listing, were around 160 TCR beta chains. Subsequent analysis found a tendency for first-cohort TCR clusters to co-occur within the 90 to 150 validation repertoires. High specificity and sensitivity for cytomegalovirus status were reported for the classifier.

This clone came up a few times. What it binds is unknown. Trimming left V 5 bases short and J 2 bases short, with 15 bases between. Germline V CDR1 and CDR2: SGHTA, FQGTGA. CDR3 length: 15 residues. The repertoire was sequenced with immunoSEQ multiplex PCR; TCRdb's copy has only in-frame clones and lacks some. The repertoire has approximately 220,000 clones, 75% to 95% of them found once; the top ten carry approximately 0.99%. The specimen sequenced was PBMCs. This receptor was identified in a young woman in good health and CMV-seronegative. The chain couples TRBV7-3 to TRBJ2-5, with D tentatively TRBD1 (6 bases). The CDR3 DNA sequence: TGTGCCAGCAGCCCCAGGGGCCAGCTGCAAGAGACCCAGTACTTC. It is translated as CASSPRGQLQETQYF.